These 23 T cell receptor beta chains came from one sample sequenced in a study of T cells in Graves' hyperthyroidism and ophthalmopathy. Amplification targeted TCR beta CDR3 regions from RNA transcripts. The HTBI set primed first-round TCR CDR3 RT-PCR. A single record per CDR3 protein comes from TCRdb applying MiXCR to the multiplex PCR reads. The sample includes approximately 870,000 distinct CDR3 sequences, 35% to 40% of them seen just once. The sample taken for sequencing was blood. The receptors derive from a man aged 18-30 years with Graves' hyperthyroidism.

Ten or more counts support this clonotype. The chain joins TRBV12-3 or TRBV12-4 to TRBJ2-5; perhaps TRBD2 as D (5 bases). Trimming removed 5 bases at V and 1 base at J, with 11 bases between. The CDR3 covers 14 residues. The CDR3 DNA sequence: TGTGCCAGCAGTCCCGACTACCGCCAAGAGACCCAGTACTTC. Its translation is CASSPDYRQETQYF.

CDR3 DNA: TGTGCCAGCAGCCATTATCGGGCACCCAACTATGGCTACACCTTC. It encodes CASSHYRAPNYGYTF. The gene calls are TRBV5-6 and TRBJ1-2; D not resolved. The CDR3 is made up of 15 amino acids. Germline assignment: CDR1 SGHDT and CDR2 YYEEEE. Trimming cost V 4 bases and J 2 bases, with 15 bases left between them.

In this sample, this clonotype turned up a few times. The chain links TRBV2 to TRBJ2-5, with TRBD1 matching 8 bases. J was trimmed by 5 bases and V by 8 bases; bases with no gene match: 13. The length of the CDR3 is 15 residues. Germline CDR1 SNHLY, CDR2 FYNNEI. The CDR3 DNA reads as TGTGCCAGCGCCCGGACAGGGATTTCTGTGGAGACCCAGTACTTC. It specifies CASARTGISVETQYF.

This clonotype turned up a few times. The chain links TRBV13 to TRBJ1-1; D is unclear. Trimming removed 7 bases from V and 1 base from J, with 10 bases in between. Germline V gene lookup returns CDR1 PRHDT and CDR2 FYEKMQ (reference sequence). There are 13 residues in the CDR3. The CDR3 sequence is CASTSARNTEAFF. CDR3 sequence (DNA): TGTGCCAGCACCTCAGCCCGGAACACTGAAGCTTTCTTT.

This clonotype was observed a few times. The rearrangement uses TRBV12-3 or TRBV12-4 and TRBJ1-1, with D perhaps matching TRBD1 (5 bases). Trimming cost V 7 bases and J 3 bases, with 12 bases left between them. The CDR3 is made up of 13 amino acids. The chain's CDR3 is CASTGGTHTEAFF. The CDR3 DNA reads as TGTGCCAGCACGGGAGGGACCCACACTGAAGCTTTCTTT.

This chain uses TRBV20-1 with TRBJ2-7, with 9 bases identical to TRBD2. The trim removed 2 bases at V and 3 bases at J, leaving 8 bases unmatched. The length of the CDR3 is 15 residues. Germline CDR1 and CDR2: DFQATT and SNEGSKA (reference sequence). CDR3 protein: CSARTPGLAIYEQYF. The CDR3 nucleotides are TGCAGTGCTAGAACCCCGGGACTAGCTATCTACGAGCAGTACTTC.

This clonotype appeared a few times. The rearrangement joins TRBV7-2 to TRBJ2-7, with D tentatively TRBD1 (5 bases). The CDR3 consists of 15 residues. With 1 base removed from V and 0 bases from J, the gap between germline ends came to 10 bases. CDR1 and CDR2 from the germline V gene are SGHTA and FQGNSA. The CDR3 region is CASSLEGRASYEQYF. CDR3 sequence (DNA): TGTGCCAGCAGCTTAGAGGGCAGGGCCTCCTACGAGCAGTACTTC.

The rearrangement links TRBV7-8 to TRBJ2-5; D might be TRBD1 (6 bases). The CDR3 consists of 14 residues. V gave up 5 bases and J gave up 5 bases, with 15 bases separating them. CDR1 is SGHVS and CDR2 is FQNEAQ in the germline V gene. CDR3 nucleotides: TGTGCCAGCAGCCAAGATTTCCAGGGGGAGACCCAGTACTTC. This encodes CASSQDFQGETQYF.

This clonotype came up a few times. This chain uses TRBV7-9 with TRBJ1-3; 10 nucleotides agree with TRBD1. V trimming: 5 bases; J trimming: 0 bases; junction bases outside the gene matches: 4. Germline CDR1 and CDR2: SEHNR and FQNEAQ (reference sequence). The CDR3 covers 16 residues. CDR3 nucleotide sequence: TGTGCCAGCAGCATGGGACAGGGGATCTCTGGAAACACCATATATTTT. Translating gives CASSMGQGISGNTIYF.

The chain employs TRBV7-9 and TRBJ2-3; the D is unclear. V was trimmed by 8 bases and J by 7 bases, leaving 16 bases between them. The germline gives CDR1 SEHNR, CDR2 FQNEAQ (reference sequence). The CDR3 length is 13 residues. In nucleotides, the CDR3 is TGTGCCAGCGAAACGGCACTCTGGAATACGCAGTATTTT. Translation gives CASETALWNTQYF.

This chain uses TRBV2 with TRBJ1-1; tentatively, D is TRBD1 (5 bases). V dropped 1 base and J dropped 4 bases, with 7 bases sitting between them. CDR3 length: 13 amino acids. The germline CDR1 and CDR2 sequences are SNHLY and FYNNEI. In nucleotides, the CDR3 is TGTGCCAGCAGTGAAGGGGGCGTCACTGAAGCTTTCTTT. Translated, it gives CASSEGGVTEAFF.

This clonotype was counted ten times or more. The gene calls are TRBV9 and TRBJ2-7; 9 nucleotides align to TRBD2. The V gene's germline CDR1 is SGDLS and CDR2 YYNGEE. With V trimmed by 0 bases and J by 6 bases, 4 bases remained unmatched. There are 14 residues in the CDR3. As DNA, the CDR3 is TGTGCCAGCAGCGTAGATCTAGCGGGACCCGAGCAGTACTTC. Translation gives CASSVDLAGPEQYF.

This clonotype has ten or more counts. CDR3 in amino acids: CASSKQGSNTEAFF. The CDR3 DNA follows: TGTGCCAGTAGTAAACAGGGTTCGAACACTGAAGCTTTCTTT. The rearrangement links TRBV19 to TRBJ1-1; D possibly corresponds to TRBD1 (6 bases). The CDR3 sequence is 14 residues long. The germline V and J ends were trimmed by 4 bases and 1 base, with 10 bases remaining between them. Germline CDR1 LNHDA, CDR2 SQIVND (reference sequence).

The genes are TRBV7-8 and TRBJ1-5, with D perhaps matching TRBD1 (6 bases). Trimming left V 2 bases short and J 0 bases short, with 11 bases between. CDR3 length: 16 residues. Germline V CDR1 and CDR2: SGHVS, FQNEAQ. CDR3 nucleotide sequence: TGTGCCAGCAGCTTATTGGCAGGGGATAGCAATCAGCCCCAGCATTTT. Residues: CASSLLAGDSNQPQHF. Supplemented by reference TRBV7-8 and TRBJ1-5, the full variable domain reads GAGVSQSPRYKVAKRGQDVALRCDPISGHVSLFWYQQALGQGPEFLTYFQNEAQLDKSGLPSDRFFAERPEGSVSTLKIQRTQQEDSAVYLCASSLLAGDSNQPQHFGDGTRLSIL.

The chain uses TRBV2 and TRBJ1-2; 12 nucleotides align to TRBD1. Germline CDR1 is SNHLY and CDR2 is FYNNEI. This CDR3 comprises 15 residues. J lost 8 bases, V lost 6 bases, and 10 bases had no gene match. Here the CDR3 reads CASSSGTGGSVGYTF. The CDR3 coding sequence is TGTGCCAGCAGCTCCGGGACAGGGGGCTCGGTAGGCTACACCTTC.

V gene TRBV11-2 combines with J gene TRBJ2-7, with a possible D match to TRBD2 (6 bases). V lost 1 base and J 0 bases, leaving 13 bases between the germline ends. The CDR3 totals 16 residues. The germline V gene encodes CDR1 SGHAT and CDR2 FQNNGV. DNA of the CDR3: TGTGCCAGCAGCTTAGCGGGAGAGGCGTCCTCCTACGAGCAGTACTTC. It yields the protein CASSLAGEASSYEQYF.

This clonotype appeared a few times. The chain carries TRBV19 and TRBJ1-5; 8 bases map to TRBD1. Germline CDR1 is LNHDA and CDR2 is SQIVND (reference sequence). The CDR3 is 17 residues long. Trimming at V came to 1 base and at J to 3 bases, leaving 8 bases not matched to a gene. CDR3 nucleotide sequence: TGTGCCAGTAGTATAGGTCGGACAGGGCTTCTCAATCAGCCCCAGCATTTT. This gives the protein CASSIGRTGLLNQPQHF.

The CDR3 nucleotides read TGTGCCAGCAGCTCGGCCCCGGGACAGGGAATCGAGCAGTACTTC. It is translated as CASSSAPGQGIEQYF. This chain links TRBV9 with TRBJ2-7; 9 nucleotides agree with TRBD1. Germline values: CDR1 SGDLS, CDR2 YYNGEE. CDR3 length: 15 amino acids. Losses at the gene ends were 4 bases for V and 6 bases for J; bases not matched to a gene: 11.

There are many counts of this clonotype. The rearrangement joins TRBV7-9 to TRBJ2-5; weak D call: TRBD2 (6 bases). Germline-derived CDR1 and CDR2 are SEHNR and FQNEAQ (reference sequence). This CDR3 has 14 amino acids. Trimming took 5 bases from V and 2 from J, leaving 12 bases between them. The CDR3 loop reads CASSLIAGQETQYF. CDR3 DNA: TGTGCCAGCAGCCTCATCGCGGGACAAGAGACCCAGTACTTC. Using reference TRBV7-9 and TRBJ2-5 for the parts outside the CDR3, the full variable domain is DTGVSQNPRHKITKRGQNVTFRCDPISEHNRLYWYRQTLGQGPEFLTYFQNEAQLEKSRLLSDRFSAERPKGSFSTLEIQRTEQGDSAMYLCASSLIAGQETQYFGPGTRLLVL.

Only a few counts were recorded for this clonotype. This rearrangement joins TRBV5-6 to TRBJ2-7, with no clear D. The germline gives CDR1 SGHDT, CDR2 YYEEEE. This CDR3 has 12 residues. V lost 2 bases to trimming and J lost 6 bases, with 9 bases between them. The CDR3 region has the DNA TGTGCCAGCAGCTTAGGGATTTTCGAGCAGTACTTC. Translating gives CASSLGIFEQYF.

CDR3: CSARDLASGLSYEQYF. The CDR3 region has the DNA TGCAGTGCTAGAGATCTGGCTAGCGGGTTATCCTACGAGCAGTACTTC. This chain connects TRBV20-1 to TRBJ2-7; TRBD2 agrees at 8 bases. Germline values: CDR1 DFQATT, CDR2 SNEGSKA (reference sequence). The CDR3 covers 16 residues. Trimming cost V 0 bases and J 1 base; bases outside gene matches: 8.

A word on this clonotype: This CDR3 is missing its conserved last phenylalanine or tryptophan, likely due to a read error. The DNA is left out, because the CDR3 cannot be placed on it with certainty; the CDR3 is given as TCRdb lists it. The chain recombines TRBV11-2 with TRBJ2-7; the DNA was not used to check the table's D call, TRBD2. The germline CDR1 and CDR2 sequences are SGHAT and FQNNGV. The CDR3 is 9 amino acids in total, end residues counted. CDR3: CASSWFPAG.

J is TRBJ2-7 and V is TRBV29-1; D is perhaps TRBD1 or TRBD2 (5 bases each). This CDR3 has 14 residues. In germline, CDR1 is SQVTM, CDR2 ANQGSEA. Trimming took 4 bases from V and 4 from J, leaving 17 bases between them. The CDR3 DNA reads as TGCAGCGTTGGCGTGAGCCGGGACGGTTACGAGCAGTACTTC. Protein: CSVGVSRDGYEQYF.